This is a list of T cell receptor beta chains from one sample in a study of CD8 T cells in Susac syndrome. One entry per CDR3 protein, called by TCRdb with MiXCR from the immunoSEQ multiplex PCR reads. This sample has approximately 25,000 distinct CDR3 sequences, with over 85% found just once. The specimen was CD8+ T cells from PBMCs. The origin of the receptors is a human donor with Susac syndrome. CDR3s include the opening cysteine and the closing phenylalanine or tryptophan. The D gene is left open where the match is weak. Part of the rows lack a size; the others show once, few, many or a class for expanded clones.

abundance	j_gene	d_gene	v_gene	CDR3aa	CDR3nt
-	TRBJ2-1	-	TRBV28	CAGQGQQSSYNEQFF	TGTGCCGGCCAGGGCCAACAGAGCTCCTACAATGAGCAGTTCTTC
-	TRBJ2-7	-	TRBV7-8	CASTLHRWGPTYEQYF	TGTGCCAGCACCTTACATCGTTGGGGGCCGACCTACGAGCAGTACTTC
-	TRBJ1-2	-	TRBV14	CASSQNPNYGYTF	TGTGCCAGCAGCCAAAACCCCAACTATGGCTACACCTTC
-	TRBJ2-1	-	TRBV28	CASTRVYNEQFF	TGTGCCAGCACAAGGGTTTACAATGAGCAGTTCTTC
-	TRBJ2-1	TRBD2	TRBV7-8	CASSLERGAYNEQFF	TGTGCCAGCAGCTTAGAGCGGGGGGCCTACAATGAGCAGTTCTTC
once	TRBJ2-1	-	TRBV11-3	CASSRFDSEGGEQFF	TGTGCCAGCAGCCGTTTCGACTCTGAGGGGGGAGAGCAGTTCTTC
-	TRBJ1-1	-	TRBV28	CASSGGMNTEAFF	TGTGCCAGCAGCGGTGGGATGAACACTGAAGCTTTCTTT
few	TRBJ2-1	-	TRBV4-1	CASSQSLSSYNEQFF	TGCGCCAGCAGCCAATCATTAAGCTCCTACAATGAGCAGTTCTTC
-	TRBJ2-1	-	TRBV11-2	CASSLDKQVYNEQFF	TGTGCCAGCAGCTTAGATAAACAGGTCTACAATGAGCAGTTCTTC
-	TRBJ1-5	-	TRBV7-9	CASRRADQPQHF	TGTGCCAGCAGACGCGCCGATCAGCCCCAGCATTTT
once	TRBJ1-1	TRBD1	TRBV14	CASSQNRGTAKPGPFF	TGTGCCAGCAGCCAAAACAGGGGCACGGCCAAACCTGGGCCTTTCTTT
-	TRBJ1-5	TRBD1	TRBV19	CASSHGTGANQPQHF	TGTGCCAGTAGTCACGGGACAGGGGCCAATCAGCCCCAGCATTTT
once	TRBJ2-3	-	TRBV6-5	CASSYSIWGAKDTQYF	TGTGCCAGCAGTTACTCGATATGGGGTGCAAAGGATACGCAGTATTTT
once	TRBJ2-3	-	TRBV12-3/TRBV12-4	CASSSRTASTDTQYF	TGTGCCAGCAGTTCAAGGACGGCTAGCACAGATACGCAGTATTTT
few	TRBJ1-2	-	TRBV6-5	CASSYSRQNYGYTF	TGTGCCAGCAGTTACTCAAGACAGAACTATGGCTACACCTTC
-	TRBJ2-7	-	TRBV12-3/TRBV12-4	CASSFDSWYEQYF	TGTGCCAGCAGTTTTGACTCCTGGTACGAGCAGTACTTC
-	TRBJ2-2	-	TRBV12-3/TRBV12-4	CASSRGTGELFF	TGTGCCAGCAGCAGGGGCACCGGGGAGCTGTTTTTT
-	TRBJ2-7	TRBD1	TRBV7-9	CASSFRDRVQQYF	TGTGCCAGCAGCTTCCGGGACAGGGTACAGCAGTACTTC
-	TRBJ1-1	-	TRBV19	CASSEILNTEAFF	TGTGCCAGTAGTGAGATCCTGAACACTGAAGCTTTCTTT
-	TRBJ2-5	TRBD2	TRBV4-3	CASSPRSSGIETQYF	TGCGCCAGCAGCCCCCGGAGTAGCGGGATTGAGACCCAGTACTTC
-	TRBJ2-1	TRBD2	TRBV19	CASSSSAGVNNEQFF	TGTGCCAGTAGTTCCAGCGCGGGGGTCAACAATGAGCAGTTCTTC
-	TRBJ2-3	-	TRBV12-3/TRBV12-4	CASSLEGRTDTQYF	TGTGCCAGCAGCCTGGAGGGCCGCACAGATACGCAGTATTTT
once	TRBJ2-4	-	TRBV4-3	CASRQNLAKNIQYF	TGCGCCAGCAGACAGAATCTAGCCAAAAACATTCAGTACTTC
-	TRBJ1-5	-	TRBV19	CASSRADSSNQPQHF	TGTGCCAGTAGTAGGGCCGATTCTAGCAATCAGCCCCAGCATTTT
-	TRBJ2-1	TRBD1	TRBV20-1	CSAGDSYNEQFF	TGCAGTGCTGGGGACAGCTACAATGAGCAGTTCTTC
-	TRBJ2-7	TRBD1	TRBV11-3	CASSPQGDDEQYF	TGTGCCAGCAGCCCACAGGGGGACGACGAGCAGTACTTC
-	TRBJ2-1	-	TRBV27	CASSFTIPTEQFF	TGTGCCAGCAGTTTTACCATACCGACTGAGCAGTTCTTC
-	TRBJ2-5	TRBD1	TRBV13	CASSLGDRAGKTQYF	TGTGCCAGCAGCCTTGGGGACAGGGCCGGGAAGACCCAGTACTTC
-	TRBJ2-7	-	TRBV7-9	CASSTRDSYPYEQYF	TGTGCCAGCAGCACCAGAGACAGTTACCCCTACGAGCAGTACTTC
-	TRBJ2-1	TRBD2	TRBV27	CASSSGGAVNEQFF	TGTGCCAGCTCCAGCGGGGGGGCCGTCAATGAGCAGTTCTTC
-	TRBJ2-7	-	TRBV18	CASSPKGRGYEQYF	TGTGCCAGCTCACCAAAGGGCCGGGGCTACGAGCAGTACTTC
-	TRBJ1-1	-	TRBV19	CASSIDAGEGLTEAFF	TGTGCCAGTAGTATAGATGCCGGGGAAGGGCTCACTGAAGCTTTCTTT
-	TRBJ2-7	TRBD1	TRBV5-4	CASSLMGQGAMYEQYF	TGTGCCAGCAGCTTGATGGGACAGGGGGCAATGTACGAGCAGTACTTC
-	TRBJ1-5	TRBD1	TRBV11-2	CASSPTGGSNQPQHF	TGTGCCAGCAGTCCTACAGGGGGAAGCAATCAGCCCCAGCATTTT
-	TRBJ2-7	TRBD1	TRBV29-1	CSAWDSGEQYF	TGCAGCGCATGGGACAGTGGAGAGCAGTACTTC